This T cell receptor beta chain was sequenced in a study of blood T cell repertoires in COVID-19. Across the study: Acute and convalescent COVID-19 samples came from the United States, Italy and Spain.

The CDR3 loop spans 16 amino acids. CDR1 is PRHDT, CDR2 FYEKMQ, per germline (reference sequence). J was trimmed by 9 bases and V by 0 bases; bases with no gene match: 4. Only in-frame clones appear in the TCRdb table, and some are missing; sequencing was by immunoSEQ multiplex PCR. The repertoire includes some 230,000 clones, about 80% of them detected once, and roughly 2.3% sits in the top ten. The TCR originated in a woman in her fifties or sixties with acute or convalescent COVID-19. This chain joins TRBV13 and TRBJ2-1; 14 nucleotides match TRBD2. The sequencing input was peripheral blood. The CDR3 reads CASSLGTSGGAGEQFF. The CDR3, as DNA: TGTGCCAGCAGCTTAGGGACTAGCGGGGGGGCCGGTGAGCAGTTCTTC.